This T cell receptor (beta chain) was sequenced for a study of cytomegalovirus exposure and HLA in healthy donors. Study outcomes and limitations: In vitro assays verified that a few CMV-associated chains recognized CMV antigens specifically. The study recorded 150 to 200 TCR beta chains that were cytomegalovirus-associated.

On this clone: Its antigen is still unknown.

The ends were cut back, 3 bases at V and 4 bases at J, with 9 bases in the middle. CDR3 length: 13 amino acids. Germline-derived CDR1 and CDR2 are KGHSH and LQKENI. Method: immunoSEQ multiplex PCR; TCRdb's copy keeps in-frame clones and lacks some. The sample yields roughly 150,000 clones, 85% to 90% seen once. The chain couples TRBV18 to TRBJ1-1; a possible D gene is TRBD1 (5 bases). The source of this sequence is a woman between 18 and 29 years old in good health and CMV-seropositive. Sequencing was done on a sample of PBMCs. This CDR3 reads CASSPTRGTEAFF. In DNA form, the CDR3 reads TGTGCCAGCTCACCCACAAGGGGCACTGAAGCTTTCTTT.